What follows are 18 T cell receptor beta chains derived from one specimen sequenced in a study of beta chain features in type 1 diabetes. The entirety of the isolated RNA underwent reverse transcription, so expressed TCRB transcripts were sequenced. Here immunoSEQ multiplex PCR was the method, and the copy in TCRdb shows in-frame clones only, minus some. The data contain around 320,000 clones, approximately 15% of them singletons. Source material: central memory CD4+ T cells from blood. These receptors were obtained from a man aged 25-45 years in good health.

This clone was recorded a few times. The rearrangement uses TRBV2 and TRBJ1-3; D uncertain. Germline V gene sequence: CDR1 SNHLY, CDR2 FYNNEI. CDR3 length equals 14 residues. Trimming removed 4 bases from V and 2 bases from J, with 9 bases in between. CDR3 in amino acids: CASSVTGTGNTIYF. The CDR3 region has the DNA TGTGCCAGCAGTGTCACGGGTACTGGAAACACCATATATTTT.

This chain uses TRBV19 with TRBJ2-1, with TRBD1 identical over 7 bases. CDR1 LNHDA and CDR2 SQIVND come from the germline V gene (reference sequence). The CDR3 spans 16 residues. After removal of 8 bases from V and 7 bases from J, the junction contained 17 bases not matched to a gene. CDR3 amino acids: CASGGPRDSGTNEQFF. CDR3 DNA: TGTGCCAGTGGGGGTCCCCGGGACAGCGGCACTAATGAGCAGTTCTTC.

V and J are TRBV5-1 and TRBJ1-1, with 8 bases that match TRBD1. The CDR3 has 15 residues. V trimming: 0 bases; J trimming: 5 bases; junction bases outside the gene matches: 6. The V gene's germline CDR1 is SGHRS and CDR2 YFSETQ. CDR3 nucleotide sequence: TGCGCCAGCAGCTTGGCCAGGACAGGGAGGACTGAAGCTTTCTTT. It specifies CASSLARTGRTEAFF.

This clone turned up a few times. The V gene is TRBV6-5, the J gene TRBJ2-1; D remains unclear. This CDR3 has 14 amino acids. V lost 0 bases, J lost 2 bases, and 5 bases lay in between. In germline, CDR1 is MNHEY, CDR2 SVGAGI. In DNA, the CDR3 is TGTGCCAGCAGTTACTCGGCAACCTACAATGAGCAGTTCTTC. Translation: CASSYSATYNEQFF.

The CDR3 here is CASLPPITSGRINEQFF. The DNA for the CDR3 is TGCGCCAGCTTACCCCCTATTACTAGCGGGAGAATCAATGAGCAGTTCTTC. The chain joins TRBV10-1 to TRBJ2-1; 11 positions agree with TRBD2. Germline CDR1 reads WNHNN; CDR2 reads SYGVQD (reference sequence). V was pared by 8 bases and J by 6 bases, with 15 bases of the junction left unmatched. This CDR3 spans 17 amino acids.

The chain recombines TRBV6-5 with TRBJ1-2, with no clear D. V shed 8 bases and J shed 5 bases, with 15 bases lying between them. Germline CDR1 and CDR2: MNHEY and SVGAGI. This CDR3 comprises 13 residues. CDR3 DNA sequence: TGTGCCAGCTGTCGCAAGGGAAGTTATGGCTACACCTTC. Encoded protein: CASCRKGSYGYTF.

This clone was observed at least ten times. V and J are TRBV4-3 and TRBJ1-2; 7 bases align to TRBD1. Germline V gene sequence: CDR1 LGHNA, CDR2 YSLEER. V was clipped by 4 bases and J by 4 bases; unmatched bases: 6. The CDR3 consists of 14 residues. The CDR3 sequence: CASSLTGTAYGYTF. In DNA form, the CDR3 reads TGCGCCAGCAGCCTCACAGGGACAGCCTATGGCTACACCTTC.

J is TRBJ1-1 and V is TRBV6-6, with D possibly TRBD1 on 6 matching bases. Trimming left V 10 bases short and J 2 bases short, with 20 bases between. Germline CDR1 reads MNHNY; CDR2 reads SVGAGI (reference sequence). This CDR3 is 15 amino acids long. The CDR3 DNA sequence: TGTGCCACCAAGGGGGGTGGTGAGGTTAACACTGAAGCTTTCTTT. This codes for CATKGGGEVNTEAFF.

This clone appeared many times. DNA for the CDR3: TGTGCCAGTAGCTCAGTCGGGGCACAGGGGACCCAGTACTTC. This gives the protein CASSSVGAQGTQYF. The J gene is TRBJ2-5, the V gene TRBV19; TRBD1 might be the D (6 bases). The V end lost 6 bases, the J end lost 7 bases, and 18 bases lay between the germline ends. The V gene's germline CDR1 is LNHDA and CDR2 SQIVND (reference sequence). The CDR3 runs 14 residues.

This clone was counted between two and nine times. V usage is TRBV19 and J usage is TRBJ1-5, with D possibly TRBD1 on 5 matching bases. Looked up from germline, CDR1 is LNHDA and CDR2 is SQIVND (reference sequence). V was pared by 5 bases and J by 0 bases, with 11 bases between. The CDR3 runs 15 residues. The CDR3 protein is CASSPQDLSNQPQHF. The CDR3 nucleotides read TGTGCCAGTAGTCCACAGGACCTTAGCAATCAGCCCCAGCATTTT.

This clone was detected a few times. The chain recombines TRBV7-2 with TRBJ2-5, with TRBD2 matching over 7 bases. Germline loops: CDR1 SGHTA, CDR2 FQGNSA. V lost 2 bases and J lost 2; bases outside the gene matches: 5. The CDR3 runs 15 residues. CDR3 amino acids: CASSLRGSGQETQYF. The CDR3, as DNA: TGTGCCAGCAGCTTACGTGGTAGCGGGCAAGAGACCCAGTACTTC.

As regards this clone: Other DNA sequences in this specimen translate into the identical CDR3. This chain connects TRBV5-4 to TRBJ1-4; D remains unclear. Germline V CDR1 and CDR2: SGHNT, YYREEE (reference sequence). V lost 0 bases, J lost 0 bases, and 3 bases lay in between. The CDR3 totals 14 residues. The chain's CDR3 is CASSLAATNEKLFF. CDR3 DNA sequence: TGTGCCAGCAGCTTGGCGGCAACTAATGAAAAACTGTTTTTT.

This sequence joins TRBV7-2 and TRBJ1-2; D remains ambiguous. Germline lookup yields CDR1 SGHTA and CDR2 FQGNSA. Between the trimmed V and J ends, which lost 4 bases and 4 bases, there was a span of 10 bases. The CDR3 runs 13 residues. The CDR3 nucleotides are TGTGCCAGCAGCTCGCCGAGATTCTATGGCTACACCTTC. The encoded protein is CASSSPRFYGYTF.

Of note for this clone: In the same sample, other DNA sequences code for this CDR3. The rearrangement joins TRBV5-1 to TRBJ2-7, with D unresolved. The CDR3 runs 13 residues. Germline loops: CDR1 SGHRS, CDR2 YFSETQ. The V and J ends lost 1 base and 4 bases respectively, with 9 bases between them. Written as DNA, the CDR3 is TGCGCCAGCAGCTTGCGTGTTGGTTACGAGCAGTACTTC. Translated: CASSLRVGYEQYF.

This clone occurred a few times. The chain combines TRBV4-1 with TRBJ2-1; possible D gene TRBD2, 6 bases. The length of the CDR3 is 17 residues. Per the germline V gene, CDR1 is MGHRA and CDR2 is YSYEKL. The germline V and J ends were trimmed by 4 bases and 4 bases, with 20 bases remaining between them. The CDR3 region has the DNA TGCGCCAGCAGCCGGGAAGGATCGGGACTCACTTACAATGAGCAGTTCTTC. The encoded protein is CASSREGSGLTYNEQFF.

The chain couples TRBV5-6 to TRBJ2-2, with unresolved D. This CDR3 comprises 13 residues. Looked up from germline, CDR1 is SGHDT and CDR2 is YYEEEE. Deletions cut 0 bases from V and 5 bases from J, with 5 bases between. CDR3 protein: CASSLVSTGELFF. CDR3 nucleotide sequence: TGTGCCAGCAGCTTGGTCTCTACCGGGGAGCTGTTTTTT.

The V and J genes are TRBV11-3 and TRBJ2-7, with D hard to call. The CDR3 has 12 amino acids. V was shortened by 2 bases and J by 4 bases, with 6 bases between the two germline ends. CDR1 SGHNT and CDR2 YENEEA come from the germline V gene. CDR3 protein: CASSLLEYEQYV. Here the CDR3 DNA reads TGTGCCAGCAGCTTATTAGAGTACGAGCAGTACGTC.

V is TRBV2 and J is TRBJ1-5; possibly TRBD1 for D (5 bases). The germline V and J ends were trimmed by 6 bases and 1 base, with 13 bases remaining between them. The CDR3 is made up of 15 amino acids. Germline lookup yields CDR1 SNHLY and CDR2 FYNNEI. CDR3 loop: CASRAQGGSNQPQHF. CDR3 bases: TGTGCCAGCAGGGCGCAGGGAGGCAGCAATCAGCCCCAGCATTTT.